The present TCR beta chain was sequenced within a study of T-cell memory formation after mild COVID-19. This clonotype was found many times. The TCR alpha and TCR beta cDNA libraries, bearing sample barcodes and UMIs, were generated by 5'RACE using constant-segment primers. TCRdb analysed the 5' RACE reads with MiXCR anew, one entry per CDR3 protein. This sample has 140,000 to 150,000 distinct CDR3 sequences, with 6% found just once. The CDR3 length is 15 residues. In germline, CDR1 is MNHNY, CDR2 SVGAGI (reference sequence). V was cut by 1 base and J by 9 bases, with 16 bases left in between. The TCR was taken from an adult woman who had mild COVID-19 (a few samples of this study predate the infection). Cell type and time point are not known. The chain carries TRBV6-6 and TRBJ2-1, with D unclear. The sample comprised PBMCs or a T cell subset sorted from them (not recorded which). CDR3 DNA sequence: TGTGCCAGCAGTTACTTGTCCTTACAAAGAGGTGAGCAGTTCTTC. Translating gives CASSYLSLQRGEQFF.